This T cell receptor beta chain was identified in a study of PD-1 blockade in classical Hodgkin lymphoma. On this clone itself: Its antigen is still unknown.

With V trimmed by 0 bases and J by 2 bases, 4 bases remained unmatched. The CDR3 is made up of 16 amino acids. CDR1 LGHNA and CDR2 YNFKEQ come from the germline V gene. The protocol was immunoSEQ multiplex PCR, while the TCRdb copy is restricted to in-frame clones and leaves out a portion. This sample has tens of thousands of clones, with roughly 92% found just once. Study observations and caveats: Reported findings placed baseline TCR diversity lower in newly diagnosed patients (compared with healthy donors). The repertoire differences lack a defined cause, possibly disease activity or prior therapy.

Time point defined: newly diagnosed, previously untreated cHL patient sample. Investigators turned to newly diagnosed, untreated classical Hodgkin lymphoma PBMCs for comparison. The chain employs TRBV4-2 and TRBJ2-1, with TRBD2 matching over 7 bases. This TCR was recovered from a human donor with classical Hodgkin lymphoma. Specimen: peripheral blood mononuclear cells (PBMCs). CDR3: CASSQDSSGAYNEQFF. CDR3 nucleotide sequence: TGTGCCAGCAGCCAAGATTCCAGCGGGGCCTACAATGAGCAGTTCTTC.